The clone carrying this T cell receptor beta chain occurred a few times. The antigen is not known. This specimen belongs to a study of vaccination and CD4 T cells after COVID-19. Study in general: Post-vaccine specimens were obtained a median roughly 74 days after dose two (range 14 to 241). The authors used overlapping spike peptides from SARS-CoV-2, HCoV-NL63, HCoV-OC43 and HCoV-229E to stimulate cells. Study outcomes and limitations: A nonsignificant rise from approximately 21 to 38 was seen in the median number of SARS-CoV-2-reactive clonotypes.

The CDR3 has 13 residues. Trimming cost V 4 bases and J 5 bases, with 11 bases left between them. In germline, CDR1 is MDHEN, CDR2 SYDVKM. The treatment is: roughly 11-day PBMC culture with coronavirus spike peptide pools or control peptides (ViraFEST assay). ViraFEST grew antigen-specific T cells using peptide pools, then sequenced TCRs. Oncomine TCR Beta short-read sequencing was applied to DNA from cultured CD4+ T cells. From the PCR reads, TCRdb called clonotypes with MiXCR, one entry per CDR3 protein. The sample consists of thousands of distinct CDR3 sequences, roughly 23% of them appearing once.

This chain connects TRBV28 to TRBJ1-1; unclear D gene. The sample was CD4+ T cells from blood, cultured in vitro. This receptor was obtained from a human donor who had recovered from COVID-19. In DNA form, the CDR3 reads TGTGCCAGCAGTTCACCGACCGGGACTGAAGCTTTCTTT. Translated, it gives CASSSPTGTEAFF.